Listed below are T cell receptor beta chains from one sample, sequenced in a study of Ad26.COV2.S vaccination and SARS-CoV-2 variants. The assay was immunoSEQ multiplex PCR, and TCRdb's table has in-frame clones only and misses some. This sample carries roughly 410,000 clones, around four fifths of them seen once, and the ten largest clones take around 7%. Sequenced here: peripheral blood, sampled in a trial of Ad26.COV2.S vaccine versus placebo. The receptors here all came from a person between 18 and 60 years old who received the Ad26.COV2.S COVID-19 vaccine or a placebo. Each CDR3 is given with its conserved first and last residue. A D gene is named only where the DNA matches it firmly. Size is stated for part of the rows, as once, few or many counts, or as a class when the clone is expanded.

D gene	V gene	CDR3 length	clone size	J gene	CDR3 DNA	CDR3 protein
TRBD1	TRBV5-1	13	NA	TRBJ1-2	TGCGCCAGCGCAACGGGACAGGGGAATGGCTACACCTTC	CASATGQGNGYTF
NA	TRBV19	12	NA	TRBJ1-2	TGTGCCAGTTACCGGACCAACTATGGCTACACCTTC	CASYRTNYGYTF
NA	TRBV29-1	14	NA	TRBJ2-6	TGCAGCGTTGAAGCGATGTCTGGGGCCAACGTCCTGACTTTC	CSVEAMSGANVLTF
NA	TRBV5-4	14	NA	TRBJ2-7	TGTGCCAGCAGCTCTCGACTTGGACCAGGCGAGCAGTACTTC	CASSSRLGPGEQYF
TRBD2	TRBV11-3	13	few	TRBJ2-1	TGTGCCAGCAGCTACGGGACTAGTAATGAGCAGTTCTTC	CASSYGTSNEQFF
NA	TRBV5-1	15	NA	TRBJ2-2	TGCGCCAGCAGCCCGCTGGAGAGGGACACCGGGGAGCTGTTTTTT	CASSPLERDTGELFF
NA	TRBV7-9	15	few	TRBJ1-6	TGTGCCAGCAGCTCGGACAGCGGGCTATATTCACCCCTCCACTTT	CASSSDSGLYSPLHF
NA	TRBV11-3	11	NA	TRBJ2-5	TGTGCCAGCAGCCCCGGAGAGACCCAGTACTTC	CASSPGETQYF
NA	TRBV19	15	NA	TRBJ1-2	TGTGCCAGTAGTAGCCGCGGGATCCAGGGACATGGCTACACCTTC	CASSSRGIQGHGYTF
NA	TRBV5-1	14	NA	TRBJ2-3	TGCGCCAGCAGCTTGGGGGGGAGGACAGATACGCAGTATTTT	CASSLGGRTDTQYF
NA	TRBV30	14	NA	TRBJ2-7	TGTGCCTGGTCCCCGGGGGCTCCCTGGAACGAGCAGTACTTC	CAWSPGAPWNEQYF
TRBD2	TRBV27	16	NA	TRBJ2-7	TGTGCCAGCTCCCGCCTGGGGGCGGGAGGGCCGCGCGAGCAGTACTTC	CASSRLGAGGPREQYF